A single sample gave rise to the 14 T cell receptor beta chains below, sequenced in a study of cytomegalovirus exposure and HLA in healthy donors. Vbeta (60) and Jbeta (13) primers were used in the PCR. Data came from immunoSEQ multiplex PCR; TCRdb stores just in-frame clones and leaves some out. The table shows 250,000 or so clones, with approximately 81% occurring only once. The sample taken for sequencing was PBMCs. These receptors were taken from a woman aged 60 to 75 in good health and CMV-seropositive.

This chain connects TRBV19 to TRBJ1-5; maybe TRBD1 (5 bases). This CDR3 contains 15 residues. Deletions cut 3 bases from V and 7 bases from J, with 16 bases between. CDR1 and CDR2 (germline): LNHDA, SQIVND (reference sequence). Here the CDR3 DNA reads TGTGCCAGTAGTATTCGGCTGGGGGGAGAACAGCCCCAGCATTTT. This translates into CASSIRLGGEQPQHF.

This clone occurred once. CDR3 amino acids: CSVEGEQGKGWGEQFF. The CDR3 nucleotides are TGCAGCGTTGAAGGGGAACAGGGTAAAGGCTGGGGGGAGCAGTTCTTC. The rearrangement uses TRBV29-1 and TRBJ2-1; possible D gene TRBD1, 6 bases. CDR3 length equals 16 residues. V was cut by 1 base and J by 10 bases, with 23 bases left in between. Germline CDR1 is SQVTM and CDR2 is ANQGSEA.

The CDR3 spells CATEDLSSLGTDTQYF. CDR3 DNA sequence: TGTGCCACCGAGGACCTTTCTAGCCTTGGCACAGATACGCAGTATTTT. The V gene is TRBV28, the J gene TRBJ2-3; maybe TRBD2 (5 bases). The CDR3 sequence is 16 residues long. V was pared by 10 bases and J by 1 base, with 21 bases between. Germline loops: CDR1 MDHEN, CDR2 SYDVKM.

The chain joins TRBV19 to TRBJ1-5; tentative D call: TRBD1 (5 bases). V was pared by 0 bases and J by 0 bases, with 12 bases between. The germline V gene encodes CDR1 LNHDA and CDR2 SQIVND (reference sequence). This CDR3 has 17 amino acids. CDR3 region: CASSIDPPGFSNQPQHF. As DNA, the CDR3 is TGTGCCAGTAGTATAGATCCCCCAGGGTTTAGCAATCAGCCCCAGCATTTT.

The table lists this clone with a few counts. The chain combines TRBV30 with TRBJ2-7, with 8 nucleotides matching TRBD2. CDR3 length: 15 residues. Trimming took 1 base from V and 6 from J; bases not matched to a gene: 11. Germline V gene sequence: CDR1 GTSNPN, CDR2 SVGIG (reference sequence). The CDR3 DNA follows: TGTGCCTGGAGTGCCCAATATGCGGGGGGTGGCGAGCAGTACTTC. This codes for CAWSAQYAGGGEQYF.

A single count supports this clone. V usage is TRBV6-5 and J usage is TRBJ1-1, with a tentative D call TRBD1 (6 bases). There are 15 residues in the CDR3. The germline CDR1 and CDR2 sequences are MNHEY and SVGAGI. The ends were cut back, 6 bases at V and 2 bases at J, with 16 bases in the middle. The CDR3 nucleotides read TGTGCCAGCAGCAATACACAGGGAGCCAACACTGAAGCTTTCTTT. Protein: CASSNTQGANTEAFF.

The rearrangement joins TRBV19 to TRBJ1-1, with 7 bases that match TRBD1. CDR3 length: 14 amino acids. Per germline, CDR1 LNHDA and CDR2 SQIVND (reference sequence). V trimming: 11 bases; J trimming: 1 base; junction bases outside the gene matches: 10. In DNA, the CDR3 is TGTGCCTCCAAGCCCACAGGGGAGAACACTGAAGCTTTCTTT. This codes for CASKPTGENTEAFF.

A single count supports this clone. The chain employs TRBV5-4 and TRBJ1-1; 7 bases align to TRBD1. Unmatched junction bases numbered 11, after V lost 4 bases and J lost 2 bases. The CDR3 totals 16 residues. Germline V gives CDR1 SGHNT, CDR2 YYREEE (reference sequence). The CDR3 here is CASSPPTGTVNTEAFF. CDR3 nucleotides: TGTGCCAGCAGCCCTCCTACGGGGACAGTAAACACTGAAGCTTTCTTT.

The chain has TRBV11-2 and TRBJ1-5, with 10 bases identical to TRBD1. Germline V gene sequence: CDR1 SGHAT, CDR2 FQNNGV. Trimming took 6 bases from V and 4 from J; bases not matched to a gene: 6. The CDR3 contains 15 residues. The CDR3 nucleotides read TGTGCCAGCAGTCGGGGGACAGGGGCGAATCAGCCCCAGCATTTT. The encoded protein is CASSRGTGANQPQHF.

The CDR3 DNA follows: TGTGCCAGCAGTTACGGCGGGACTAGCGGCGTAGTGGAGCAGTACTTC. The encoded protein is CASSYGGTSGVVEQYF. J is TRBJ2-7 and V is TRBV6-5; 11 nucleotides agree with TRBD2. From germline, CDR1 is MNHEY and CDR2 SVGAGI. CDR3 length: 16 residues. V lost 2 bases to trimming and J lost 7 bases; unmatched junction nucleotides: 10.

The chain joins TRBV2 to TRBJ1-4; TRBD1 matches at 9 bases. Germline values: CDR1 SNHLY, CDR2 FYNNEI. With V trimmed by 5 bases and J by 5 bases, 3 bases remained unmatched. CDR3 size: 14 residues. The CDR3 region has the DNA TGTGCCAGCAGTTCCGGACAGGGGAATGAAAAACTGTTTTTT. Residues: CASSSGQGNEKLFF.

The chain is built from TRBV5-1 and TRBJ1-4; 8 bases align to TRBD1. The germline gives CDR1 SGHRS, CDR2 YFSETQ. There are 14 residues in the CDR3. Losses at the gene ends were 4 bases for V and 8 bases for J; bases not matched to a gene: 7. CDR3 loop: CASSVDRVAEKLFF. The CDR3 DNA is TGCGCCAGCAGCGTGGACAGGGTGGCGGAAAAACTGTTTTTT.

This clone was counted between two and nine times. The chain couples TRBV21-1 to TRBJ2-2; TRBD2, the D gene given by the table, was not confirmed from the DNA. TRBV21-1 has pseudogene status. The CDR3 consists of 18 residues. CDR3 residues: CASSKALKGEFDAGELFF. The DNA for the CDR3 is TGTGCCAGCAGCAAAGCGCTAAAGGGAGAATTTGATGCCGGGGAGCTGTTTTTT.

The rearrangement joins TRBV19 to TRBJ1-2; D is unclear. V shed 4 bases and J shed 4 bases, with 7 bases lying between them. CDR1 and CDR2 from the germline V gene are LNHDA and SQIVND (reference sequence). This CDR3 is built from 12 residues. CDR3 loop: CASSTAVYGYTF. CDR3 sequence (DNA): TGTGCCAGTAGTACAGCGGTCTATGGCTACACCTTC.